This T cell receptor (beta chain) was retrieved from a study of cytomegalovirus exposure and HLA in healthy donors. Whole-study findings and limits: Several top significant clusters appeared, in a later analysis, to be linked to common viral pathogens. Compared with the roughly 700-donor mean, an Asian-associated ancestry cluster reportedly had fewer N-insertions, according to a later analysis.

As concerns this clone: What it binds is not known.

PCR amplification relied on 60 Vbeta primers (plus 13 Jbeta primers). Using immunoSEQ multiplex PCR, the repertoire was profiled, and TCRdb retains in-frame clones only, with some absent. The top ten clones hold 0.9% to 1.2% of a sample with about 200,000 clones, about 80% of them seen once. The receptor's source is a woman in her forties in good health and CMV-seronegative. The sample consisted of PBMCs.

The CDR3 reads CASTITVGLYNEQFF. Here the CDR3 DNA reads TGTGCCAGCACCATCACGGTTGGGCTGTACAATGAGCAGTTCTTC. V and J are TRBV2 and TRBJ2-1, with unresolved D. V lost 7 bases and J lost 4, with 17 bases in between. There are 15 residues in the CDR3. Germline CDR1 and CDR2: SNHLY and FYNNEI. Full variable domain (rest looked up from reference TRBV2 and TRBJ2-1): EPEVTQTPSHQVTQMGQEVILRCVPISNHLYFYWYRQILGQKVEFLVSFYNNEISEKSEIFDDQFSVERPDGSNFTLKIRSTKLEDSAMYFCASTITVGLYNEQFFGPGTRLTVL.